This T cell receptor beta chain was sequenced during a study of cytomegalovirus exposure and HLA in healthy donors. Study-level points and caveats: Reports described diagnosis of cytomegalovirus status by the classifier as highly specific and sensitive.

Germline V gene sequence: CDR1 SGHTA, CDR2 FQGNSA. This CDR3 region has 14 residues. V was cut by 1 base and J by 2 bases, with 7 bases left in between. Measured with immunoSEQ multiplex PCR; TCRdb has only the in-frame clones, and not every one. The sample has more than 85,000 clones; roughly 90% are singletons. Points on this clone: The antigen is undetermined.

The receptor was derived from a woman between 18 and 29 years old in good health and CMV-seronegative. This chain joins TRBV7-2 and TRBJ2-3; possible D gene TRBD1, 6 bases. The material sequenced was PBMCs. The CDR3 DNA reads TGTGCCAGCAGCTTAGACAGGGCCACAGATACGCAGTATTTT. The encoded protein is CASSLDRATDTQYF.